The clone carrying this T cell receptor (beta chain) turned up a few times. This sample is part of a study of early T cells in non-severe SARS-CoV-2 infection. Study summary: Chains stayed unpaired after sequencing of bulk RNA from unsorted whole blood.

Per germline, CDR1 SGHRS and CDR2 YFSETQ. Between the trimmed V and J ends, which lost 0 bases and 4 bases, there was a span of 5 bases. This CDR3 region has 14 residues. Via MiXCR, TCRdb re-called the 5' RACE reads, giving one row per CDR3 protein. This sample has around 78,000 distinct CDR3 sequences, with about 9.4% found just once. The chain joins TRBV5-1 to TRBJ2-6, with D unresolved. This clonotype originated in an adult who was a healthcare worker with PCR-confirmed SARS-CoV-2 infection or an uninfected control (not recorded which). The material was whole blood, obtained at baseline. The CDR3 coding sequence is TGCGCCAGCAGCTTGGCGGACGGGGCCAACGTCCTGACTTTC. It encodes CASSLADGANVLTF.